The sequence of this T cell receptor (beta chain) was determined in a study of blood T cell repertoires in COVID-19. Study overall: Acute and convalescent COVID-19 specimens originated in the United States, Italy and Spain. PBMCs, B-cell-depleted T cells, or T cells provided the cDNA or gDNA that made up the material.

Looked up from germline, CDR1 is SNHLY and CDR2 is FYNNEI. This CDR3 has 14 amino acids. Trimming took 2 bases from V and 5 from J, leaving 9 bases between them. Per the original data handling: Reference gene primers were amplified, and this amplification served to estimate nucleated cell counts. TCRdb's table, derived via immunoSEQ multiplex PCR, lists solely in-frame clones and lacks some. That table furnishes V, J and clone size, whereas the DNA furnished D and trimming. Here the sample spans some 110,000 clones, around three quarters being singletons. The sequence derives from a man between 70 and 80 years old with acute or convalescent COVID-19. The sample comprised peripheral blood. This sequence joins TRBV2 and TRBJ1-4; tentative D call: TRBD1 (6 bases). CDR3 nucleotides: TGTGCCAGCAGTGAACAGGGGAGAAATGAAAAACTGTTTTTT. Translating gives CASSEQGRNEKLFF.